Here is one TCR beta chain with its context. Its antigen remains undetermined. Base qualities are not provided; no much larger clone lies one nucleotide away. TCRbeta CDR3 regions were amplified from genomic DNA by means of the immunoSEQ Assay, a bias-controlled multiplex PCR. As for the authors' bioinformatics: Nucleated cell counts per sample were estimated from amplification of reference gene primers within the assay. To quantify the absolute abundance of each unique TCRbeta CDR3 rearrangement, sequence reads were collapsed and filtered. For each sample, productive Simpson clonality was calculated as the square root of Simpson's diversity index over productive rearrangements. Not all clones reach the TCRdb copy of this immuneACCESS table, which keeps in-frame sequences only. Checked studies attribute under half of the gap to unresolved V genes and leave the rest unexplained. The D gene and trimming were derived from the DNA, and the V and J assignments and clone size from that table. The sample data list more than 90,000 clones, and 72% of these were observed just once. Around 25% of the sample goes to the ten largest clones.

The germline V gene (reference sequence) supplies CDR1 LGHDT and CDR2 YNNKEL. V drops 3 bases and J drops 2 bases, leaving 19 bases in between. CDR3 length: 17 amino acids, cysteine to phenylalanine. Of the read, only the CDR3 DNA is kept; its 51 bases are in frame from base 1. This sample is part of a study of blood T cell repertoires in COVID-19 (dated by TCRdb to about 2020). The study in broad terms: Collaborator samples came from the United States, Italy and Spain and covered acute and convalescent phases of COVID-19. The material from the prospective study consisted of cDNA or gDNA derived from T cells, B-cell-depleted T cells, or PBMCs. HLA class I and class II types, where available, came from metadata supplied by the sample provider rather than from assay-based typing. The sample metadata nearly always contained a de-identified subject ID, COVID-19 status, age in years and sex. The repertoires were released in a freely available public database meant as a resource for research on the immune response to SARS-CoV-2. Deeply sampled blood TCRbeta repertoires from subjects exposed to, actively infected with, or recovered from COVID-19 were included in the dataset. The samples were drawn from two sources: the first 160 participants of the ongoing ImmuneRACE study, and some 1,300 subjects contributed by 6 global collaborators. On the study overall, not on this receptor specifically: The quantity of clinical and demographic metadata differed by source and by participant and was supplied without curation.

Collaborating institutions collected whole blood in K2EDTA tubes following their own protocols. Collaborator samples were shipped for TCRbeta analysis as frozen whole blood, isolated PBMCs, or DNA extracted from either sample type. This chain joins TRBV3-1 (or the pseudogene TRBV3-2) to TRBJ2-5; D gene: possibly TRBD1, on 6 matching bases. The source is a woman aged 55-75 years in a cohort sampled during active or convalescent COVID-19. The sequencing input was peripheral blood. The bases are TGTGCCAGCAGCCAGTTAGGGGGACGCGGCCCACAAGAGACCCAGTACTTC. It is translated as CASSQLGGRGPQETQYF.